This T cell receptor beta chain appears in the sequencing data of a study of T cell clones after liver transplantation (dated by TCRdb to the late 2010s). General notes on the study: ITN030ST, the source of the samples, was a randomized trial that attempted immunosuppression withdrawal within 2 years of liver transplantation. Donor-reactive T cell clones were identified by TCRbeta sequencing following a pre-transplant mixed lymphocyte reaction and were subsequently tracked in post-transplant blood. As an antigen-independent comparator for the donor-reactive sequences, third party-reactive TCRbeta sequences from pre-transplant MLRs were identified as well. Of the eight recipients, a few were HCV-positive, while the remaining recipients had been transplanted for non-autoimmune, non-viral indications. The subjects received no induction therapy and were kept on standard immunosuppression until randomization at 12-24 months post-transplant. Tolerance meant complete immunosuppression withdrawal for at least one year without liver enzymes rising beyond twice the upper limit of normal. Blood samples were collected pre-transplant, pre-randomization before withdrawal, and post-randomization after either complete withdrawal or failed withdrawal. Of the 8 liver transplant recipients making up the studied cohort, 3 were classified as tolerant and 5 as non-tolerant.

Using immunoSEQ, frozen genomic DNA was subjected to high-throughput TCRbeta CDR3 sequencing, a process that included PCR amplification, mapping, bias correction and internal controls. In the original analysis: Only productive rearrangements were retained, with each unique TCRbeta sequence defined by its CDR3 nucleotide sequence together with its V and J gene. A sequence counted as donor-reactive only if the sequence showed at least 5-fold expansion in CFSE-low cells compared with unstimulated pre-transplant cells and had a frequency of at least 0.01%. Minimum frequency thresholds were set for each subject based on the unstimulated sample with the lowest template count, ensuring at least 90% detection power. Jensen-Shannon divergence between the top 1000 TCRbeta sequences post-transplant and pre-transplant was used to measure repertoire turnover. Two-sided Fisher's exact tests were used to test for changes in how often donor-reactive sequences were detected. TCRdb mirrors the immuneACCESS table, restricted to in-frame sequences. Some clones are absent from its copies; in checked studies, under half trace to an unresolved V gene, and the reason for the others is unknown. That table is the source of V, J and clone size, and D and trimming were worked out from the DNA. Within this sample are 98,000 or so clones, with approximately 78% of them counted one time only. The ten top clones hold approximately 0.93% of the sample.

From a lookup of the germline V gene, CDR1 and CDR2 are LGHNA and YNFKEQ. The germline ends are 13 bases apart after V is trimmed by 2 bases and J by 5 bases. From cysteine to phenylalanine, the CDR3 is 15 amino acids long. Of all the DNA, just the CDR3 is kept, 45 bases in frame from base 1. The label giving this sample's time point can be read as: pre-transplant. Thawed unstimulated PBMCs were stained for CD3, CD4 and CD8 and FACS-sorted into CD3+CD4+ and CD3+CD8+ populations. All 8 studied subjects were randomized to withdrawal of immunosuppression. The Qiagen DNeasy Blood and Tissue Kit was used for isolation of genomic DNA. Overall results and qualifications from the work: Since no allograft tissue specimens were available, donor-reactive T cells may have migrated into the graft instead of being deleted. Donor-reactive sequences decreased more than third party-reactive sequences, which suggests partial antigen-specific deletion that was not related to withdrawal success. In most of the 8 subjects, circulating donor-reactive CD4 TCRbeta sequences decreased significantly after transplant, regardless of tolerance or HCV status. After accounting for repertoire turnover, donor-reactive detection was significantly reduced in 7 of 8 subjects for CD4 and 8 of 8 for CD8. Low numbers of available donor cells limited the measurable donor-reactive repertoire in a couple of subjects. Because of small, heterogeneous patient numbers and non-standardized post-transplant time points, the conclusions were only preliminary.

Worth noting for this clone: Its antigen is unknown. One base away there is no much larger clone; base qualities are not given.

This specimen was CD4+ T cells from blood, taken before liver transplant. The rearranged segments are TRBV4-2 and TRBJ1-5, and perhaps TRBD1 as D gene, on 6 matching bases. This TCR came from a human donor who received a liver transplant. The CDR3 protein: CASSQSPGAYQPQHF. The DNA reads TGTGCCAGCAGCCAATCTCCGGGGGCTTATCAGCCCCAGCATTTT.